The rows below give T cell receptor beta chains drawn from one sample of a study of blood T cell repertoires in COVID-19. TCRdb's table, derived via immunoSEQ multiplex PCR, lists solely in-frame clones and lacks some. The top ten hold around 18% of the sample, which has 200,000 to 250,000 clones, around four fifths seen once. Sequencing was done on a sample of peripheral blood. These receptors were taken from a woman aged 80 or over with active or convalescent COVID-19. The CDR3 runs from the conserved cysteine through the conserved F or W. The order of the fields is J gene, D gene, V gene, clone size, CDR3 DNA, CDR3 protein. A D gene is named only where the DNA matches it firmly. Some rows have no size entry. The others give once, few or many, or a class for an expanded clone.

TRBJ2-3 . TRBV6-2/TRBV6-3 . TGTGCCAGCAGTTACTCTAGCGGAGACACAGATACGCAGTATTTT CASSYSSGDTDTQYF
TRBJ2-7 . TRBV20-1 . TGCAGTGCTAGTCGACAGTCCTACGAGCAGTACTTC CSASRQSYEQYF
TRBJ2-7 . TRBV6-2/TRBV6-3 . TGTGCCAGCAGTTACTCGGGCAGAACGATCTCCTACGAGCAGTACTTC CASSYSGRTISYEQYF
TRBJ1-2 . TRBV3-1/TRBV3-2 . TGTGCCAGCAGCCCCGTAGGGGGAACTAACTATGGCTACACCTTC CASSPVGGTNYGYTF
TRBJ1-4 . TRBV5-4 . TGTGCCAGCAGCACCAGAGGAAAACTGTTTTTT CASSTRGKLFF
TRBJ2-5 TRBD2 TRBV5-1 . TGCGCCAGCAGCCCCGGACTAGCGGAGAACCAAGAGCCCCAGTACTTC CASSPGLAENQEPQYF
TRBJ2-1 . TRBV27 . TGTGCCAGCACCCCAGATTTTCTAGCGAACCATGAGCAGTTCTTC CASTPDFLANHEQFF
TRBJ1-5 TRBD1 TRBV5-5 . TGTGCCAGCAGCTTAGGGGGCGCGGGTCAGCCCCAGCATTTT CASSLGGAGQPQHF
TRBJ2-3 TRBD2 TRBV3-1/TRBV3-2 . TGTGCCAGCAACCCCCGGCGGCGGCAGACTAGCGGGGTTACAGATACGCAGTATTTT CASNPRRRQTSGVTDTQYF
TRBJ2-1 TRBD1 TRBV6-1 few TGTGCCAGCAGTGAATTCCGGACAGGGAGCTCCTACAATGAGCAGTTCTTC CASSEFRTGSSYNEQFF
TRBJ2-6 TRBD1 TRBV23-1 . TGCGCCAGCACAATCCAGGGGGCAGGCTCTGGGGCCAACGTCCTGACTTTC CASTIQGAGSGANVLTF
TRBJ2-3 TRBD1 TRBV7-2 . TGTGCCAGCAACAGGGGTGAGAGCACAGATACGCAGTATTTT CASNRGESTDTQYF
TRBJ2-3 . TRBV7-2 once TGTGCCAGCAGCTTCACGGTCGGGGGCGGGAGACGCACAGATACGCAGTATTTT CASSFTVGGGRRTDTQYF
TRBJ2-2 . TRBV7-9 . TGTGCCAGCAGCCAAAGACAGGGGGAGCTGTTTTTT CASSQRQGELFF
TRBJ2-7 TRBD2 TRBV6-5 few TGTGCCAGCAGGAGGTGGGAGGGAACCTACGAGCAGTACTTC CASRRWEGTYEQYF
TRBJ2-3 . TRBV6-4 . TGTGCCAGCAGTATAGGCGGTACCTATACGCAGTATTTT CASSIGGTYTQYF
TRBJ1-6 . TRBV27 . TGTGCCAGAAAAGCGCCCTCCTATAATTCACCCCTCCACTTT CARKAPSYNSPLHF
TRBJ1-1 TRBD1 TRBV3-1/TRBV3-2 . TGTGCCAGCAGCCGAAATCAAGGGGGCGGTGAAGCTTTCTTT CASSRNQGGGEAFF
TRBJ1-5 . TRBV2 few TGTGCCAGCAGTCCGCGGGTAAACAATCAGCCCCAGCATTTT CASSPRVNNQPQHF
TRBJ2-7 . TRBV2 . TGTGCCAGCCGACCGTGGACATACGAGCAGTACTTC CASRPWTYEQYF
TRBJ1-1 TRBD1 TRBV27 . TGTGCCAGCAGTTTGGAGGGGGCGCCCACTGAAGCTTTCTTT CASSLEGAPTEAFF
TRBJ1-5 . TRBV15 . TGTGCCACCAGGAATAGCCGGACATTTAGCAATCAGCCCCAGCATTTT CATRNSRTFSNQPQHF
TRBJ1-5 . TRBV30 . TGTGCCTGGAGTAAAGGAGGCAATCAGCCCCAGCATTTT CAWSKGGNQPQHF